This TCR beta chain appears in the sequencing data of a study of T cell changes during pregnancy in multiple sclerosis (dated 2019 in TCRdb). Some background on the complete study: Changes in the T cell repertoire over the course of pregnancy were examined in this study in women with multiple sclerosis.

Looking up the germline V gene yields CDR1 SGHTA and CDR2 FQGTGA. Unmatched junction bases come to 7, with V trimmed by 5 bases and J by 4 bases. Measured from the cysteine to the phenylalanine, the CDR3 is 14 residues long. Just CDR3 DNA is preserved here, 42 bases in frame from base 1. Libraries were prepared through the immunoSEQ multiplex PCR assay. Here the immuneACCESS table is served through TCRdb, limited to in-frame sequences with V and J called. Missing clones are a known gap in these copies; in checked studies unresolved V genes cover under half, and the rest lacks a known reason. The sample table holds around 62,000 clones, of which 93% were seen once. Approximately 3.8% of the sample is held by the ten biggest clonotypes. Note on this clone: This clone's antigen is unknown. No base quality information exists; no much larger clone differs at one position.

This TCR derives from a female donor with multiple sclerosis, enrolled in a pregnancy study. The sequencing here drew on CD8+ T cells from peripheral blood mononuclear cells, taken in the second trimester of pregnancy. The rearrangement joined TRBV7-3 to TRBJ2-5; 7 bases in the junction line up with TRBD1. The encoded CDR3 is CASSAFPGGETQYF. Read as DNA, the sequence is TGTGCCAGCAGCGCCTTCCCAGGGGGAGAGACCCAGTACTTC.